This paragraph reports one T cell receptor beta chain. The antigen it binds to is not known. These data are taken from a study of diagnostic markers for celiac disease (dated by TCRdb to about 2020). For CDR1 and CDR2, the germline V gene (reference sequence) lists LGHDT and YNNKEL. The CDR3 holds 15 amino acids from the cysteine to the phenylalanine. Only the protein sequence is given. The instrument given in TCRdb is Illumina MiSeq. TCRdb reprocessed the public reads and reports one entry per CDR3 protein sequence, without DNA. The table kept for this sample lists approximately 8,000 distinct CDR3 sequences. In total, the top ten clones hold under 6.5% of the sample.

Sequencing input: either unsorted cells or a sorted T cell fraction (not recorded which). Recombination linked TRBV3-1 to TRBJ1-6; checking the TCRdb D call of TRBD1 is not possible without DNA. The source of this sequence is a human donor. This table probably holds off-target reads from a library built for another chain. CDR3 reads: CASSQDRAYNSPLHF.